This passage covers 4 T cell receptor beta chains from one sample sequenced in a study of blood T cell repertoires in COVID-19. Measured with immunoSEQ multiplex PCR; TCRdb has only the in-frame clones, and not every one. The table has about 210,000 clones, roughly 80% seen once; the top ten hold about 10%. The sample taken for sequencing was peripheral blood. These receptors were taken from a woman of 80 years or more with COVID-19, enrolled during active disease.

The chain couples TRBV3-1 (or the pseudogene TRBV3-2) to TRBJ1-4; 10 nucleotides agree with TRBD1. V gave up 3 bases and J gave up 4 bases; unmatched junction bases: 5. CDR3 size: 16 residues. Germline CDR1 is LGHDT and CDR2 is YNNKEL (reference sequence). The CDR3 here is CASSQDRGDSNEKLFF. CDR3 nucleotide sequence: TGTGCCAGCAGCCAGGACAGGGGGGATAGTAATGAAAAACTGTTTTTT.

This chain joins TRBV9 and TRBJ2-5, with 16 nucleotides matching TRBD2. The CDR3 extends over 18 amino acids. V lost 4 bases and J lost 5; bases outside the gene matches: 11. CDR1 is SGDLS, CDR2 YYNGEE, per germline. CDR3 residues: CASSSGTSGGAVVETQYF. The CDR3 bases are TGTGCCAGCAGCTCCGGGACTAGCGGGGGGGCAGTAGTGGAGACCCAGTACTTC.

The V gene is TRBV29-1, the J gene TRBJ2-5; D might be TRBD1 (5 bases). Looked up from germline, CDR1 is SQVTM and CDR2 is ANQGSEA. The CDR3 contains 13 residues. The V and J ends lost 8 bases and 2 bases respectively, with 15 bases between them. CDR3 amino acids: CSPSAGPQETQYF. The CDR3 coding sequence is TGCAGCCCTAGTGCAGGGCCTCAAGAGACCCAGTACTTC. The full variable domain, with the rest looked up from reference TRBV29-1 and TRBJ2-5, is SAVISQKPSRDICQRGTSLTIQCQVDSQVTMMFWYRQQPGQSLTLIATANQGSEATYESGFVIDKFPISRPNLTFSTLTVSNMSPEDSSIYLCSPSAGPQETQYFGPGTRLLVL.

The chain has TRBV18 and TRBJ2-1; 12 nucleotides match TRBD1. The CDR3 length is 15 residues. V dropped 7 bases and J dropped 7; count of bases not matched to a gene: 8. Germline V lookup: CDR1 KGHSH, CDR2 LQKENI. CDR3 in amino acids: CASFPGQGAFNEQFF. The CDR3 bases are TGTGCCAGCTTTCCGGGACAGGGGGCATTTAATGAGCAGTTCTTC. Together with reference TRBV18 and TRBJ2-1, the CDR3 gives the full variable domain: NAGVMQNPRHLVRRRGQEARLRCSPMKGHSHVYWYRQLPEEGLKFMVYLQKENIIDESGMPKERFSAEFPKEGPSILRIQQVVRGDSAAYFCASFPGQGAFNEQFFGPGTRLTVL.